This TCR beta chain was profiled in a study of T cell repertoires in aging, cancer and after chemotherapy. The CDR3 contains 13 residues. V lost 6 bases and J lost 9; bases outside the gene matches: 6. Looked up from germline, CDR1 is MNHEY and CDR2 is SVGAGI. Rearranged V-D-J TRB sequences were amplified with a mixed TRB-A/B primer pool. TCRdb ran MiXCR on the multiplex PCR reads and lists one entry per CDR3 protein. The sample includes around 440 distinct CDR3 sequences, approximately 26% of them seen just once. Study-level results: Median generation probability rose over the chemotherapy interval in each cancer cohort, suggesting rebound thymic output.

TCR beta rearrangements were amplified from peripheral blood genomic DNA. To note about this clonotype: Antigen specificity is unknown.

V usage is TRBV6-5 and J usage is TRBJ1-5; TRBD1 matches at 9 bases. The specimen was blood. This TCR derives from a human donor with a solid tumor. In DNA form, the CDR3 reads TGTGCCAGCAGCCCACAGGGGGCGAGGCCCCAGCATTTT. The encoded protein is CASSPQGARPQHF.